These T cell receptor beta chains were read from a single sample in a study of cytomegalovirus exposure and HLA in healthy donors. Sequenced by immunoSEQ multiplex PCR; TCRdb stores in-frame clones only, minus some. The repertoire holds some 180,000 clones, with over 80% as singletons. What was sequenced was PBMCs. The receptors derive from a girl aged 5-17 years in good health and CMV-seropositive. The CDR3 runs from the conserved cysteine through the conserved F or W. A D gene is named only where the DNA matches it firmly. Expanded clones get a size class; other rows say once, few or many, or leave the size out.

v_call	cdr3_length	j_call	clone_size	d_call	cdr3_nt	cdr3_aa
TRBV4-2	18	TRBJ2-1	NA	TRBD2	TGTGCCAGCAGCCAAGATCCGTGGATTAGCGGGCCCTTCGGTGAGCAGTTCTTC	CASSQDPWISGPFGEQFF
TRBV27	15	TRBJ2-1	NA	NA	TGTGCCAGCATTCTCCTCCGGGACTGGGGCAATGAGCAGTTCTTC	CASILLRDWGNEQFF
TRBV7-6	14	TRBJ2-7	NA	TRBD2	TGTGCCAGCAGCTTAGGAGGGAGGGAGGAAAAGCAGTACTTC	CASSLGGREEKQYF
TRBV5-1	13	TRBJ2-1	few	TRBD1	TGCGCCAGCTGTTGGACAGGAAACAATGAGCAGTTCTTC	CASCWTGNNEQFF
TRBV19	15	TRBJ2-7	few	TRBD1	TGTGCCAGTAGTATAGGAGCGACAGGGCCCAACGAGCAGTACTTC	CASSIGATGPNEQYF
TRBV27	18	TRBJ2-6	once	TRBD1	TGTGCCAGCAGTTTTGTTGGGACAGTACACTCTGGGGCCAACGTCCTGATTTTC	CASSFVGTVHSGANVLIF
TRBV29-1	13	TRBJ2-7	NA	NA	TGCAGCGTTCCCCATTTAGGGAGTCACGAGCAGTACTTC	CSVPHLGSHEQYF
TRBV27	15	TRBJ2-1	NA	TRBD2	TGTGCCAGCAGTTTTGGGGGACTAGCTCGCAATGAGCAGTTCTTC	CASSFGGLARNEQFF
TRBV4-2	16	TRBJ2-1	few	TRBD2	TGTGCCAGCAGCCAAGATCCCAGCGGGAGAAGGGATGAGCAGTTCTTC	CASSQDPSGRRDEQFF
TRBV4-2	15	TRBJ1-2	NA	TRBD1	TGTGCCAGCAGCCATGGGGACAGGGCGAACTATGGCTACACCTTC	CASSHGDRANYGYTF
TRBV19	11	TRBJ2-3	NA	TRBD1	TGTGCCAGTAGTATGGGGACAGGGTCGTATTTT	CASSMGTGSYF
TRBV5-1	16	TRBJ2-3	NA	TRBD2	TGCGCCAGCAGCCTAGGACTAGCGGGAGGGTCGGATACGCAGTATTTT	CASSLGLAGGSDTQYF
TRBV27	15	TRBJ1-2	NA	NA	TGTGCCAGCAGACTAATGGAATTTGGTAACTATGGCTACACCTTC	CASRLMEFGNYGYTF
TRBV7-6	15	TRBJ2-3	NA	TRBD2	TGTGCCAGCAGCTTAGGCCGGGAGGGGACAGATACGCAGTATTTT	CASSLGREGTDTQYF
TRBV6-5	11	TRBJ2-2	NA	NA	TGTGCCAGCACCCGCGGCGGGGAGCTGTTTTTT	CASTRGGELFF
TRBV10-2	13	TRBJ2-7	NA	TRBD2	TGCGCCAGCAGTGAGTACGGGGGGAACGAGCAGTACTTC	CASSEYGGNEQYF
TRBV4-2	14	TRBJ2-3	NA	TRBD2	TGTGCCAGCAGCCAAATAGCGGGAGAAGATACGCAGTATTTT	CASSQIAGEDTQYF
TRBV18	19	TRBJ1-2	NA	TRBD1	TGTGCCAGCTCACCCGCGGAGGGGGCAGGGGATGGGACCCGCTATGGCTACACCTTC	CASSPAEGAGDGTRYGYTF
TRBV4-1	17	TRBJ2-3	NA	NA	TGCGCCAGCAGCCAAGATCGGGAGGGGGCTGGAGGAGATACGCAGTATTTT	CASSQDREGAGGDTQYF
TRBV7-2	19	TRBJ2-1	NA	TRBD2	TGTGCCAGCAGCCTAGGGGGCCTAGCGGGAGAAATTACCTACAATGAGCAGTTCTTC	CASSLGGLAGEITYNEQFF
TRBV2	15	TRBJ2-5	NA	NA	TGTGCCAGCGGCTTCCGAGCGACAGGTCAAGAGACCCAGTACTTC	CASGFRATGQETQYF
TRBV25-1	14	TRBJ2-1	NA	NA	TGTGCCAGCAGTCCTATGCGCTCCTACAATGAGCAGTTCTTC	CASSPMRSYNEQFF
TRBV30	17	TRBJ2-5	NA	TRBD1	TGTGCCTGGAGTGGCCTGCCAGCGACAGGGGGGGCGGAGACCCAGTACTTC	CAWSGLPATGGAETQYF
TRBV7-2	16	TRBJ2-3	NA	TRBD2	TGTGCCAGCAGCAAGGGACTAGCGGGAGTGTCAGATACGCAGTATTTT	CASSKGLAGVSDTQYF
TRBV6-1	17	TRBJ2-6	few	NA	TGTGCCAGCAGTGAATTTCCCCCTCGCTCTGGGGCCAACGTCCTGACTTTC	CASSEFPPRSGANVLTF
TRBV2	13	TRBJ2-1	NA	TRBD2	TGTGCCGCTCAAGCGGGAGGGCCTAGTGAGCAGTTCTTC	CAAQAGGPSEQFF
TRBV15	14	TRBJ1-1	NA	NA	TGTGCCACCAGCGGACGACAGCTTAACACTGAAGCTTTCTTT	CATSGRQLNTEAFF
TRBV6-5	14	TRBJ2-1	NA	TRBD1	TGTGCCAGCAGTTACTCACAGGGGCACAATGAGCAGTTCTTC	CASSYSQGHNEQFF
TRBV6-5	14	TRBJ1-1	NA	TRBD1	TGTGCCGTCCGCGGACAGGGAAGGAACACTGAAGCTTTCTTT	CAVRGQGRNTEAFF
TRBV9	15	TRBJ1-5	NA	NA	TGTGCCAGCAGCGCAAACAGTTATAGCAATCAGCCCCAGCATTTT	CASSANSYSNQPQHF
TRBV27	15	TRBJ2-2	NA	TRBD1	TGTGCCAGCAGTTTAGGGACAGGGGGGACCGGGGAGCTGTTTTTT	CASSLGTGGTGELFF
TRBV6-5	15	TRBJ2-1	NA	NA	TGTGCCAGCAGTTCAAGCGGAATCCTCGACAATGAGCAGTTCTTC	CASSSSGILDNEQFF
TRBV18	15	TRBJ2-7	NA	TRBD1	TGTGCCAGCTCACCACGGGACAGGGTCACCTACGAGCAGTACTTC	CASSPRDRVTYEQYF
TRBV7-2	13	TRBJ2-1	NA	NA	TGTGCCAGCAGCCCCCCTAGTTACAATGAGCAGTTCTTC	CASSPPSYNEQFF
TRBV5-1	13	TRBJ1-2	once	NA	TGCGCCAGCAGCTTGGTGACTTCCGATGGCTACACCTTC	CASSLVTSDGYTF
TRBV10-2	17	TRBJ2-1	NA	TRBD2	TGCGCCAGCAGTGAGTCGATAGTAGCGGGAGGTTTAGCTGAGCAGTTCTTC	CASSESIVAGGLAEQFF
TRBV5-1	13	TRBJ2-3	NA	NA	TGCGCCAGCAGCCGGGGGAGCACAGATACGCAGTATTTT	CASSRGSTDTQYF
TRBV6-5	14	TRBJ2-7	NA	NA	TGTGCCAGCAGTTTACAGGGCGAATCCTACGAGCAGTACTTC	CASSLQGESYEQYF
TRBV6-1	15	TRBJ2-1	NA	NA	TGTGCCAGCAGTGAAGCGGGGGCCGGGTCCAATGAGCAGTTCTTC	CASSEAGAGSNEQFF
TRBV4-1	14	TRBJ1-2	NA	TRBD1	TGCGCCAGCAGCCAGGTCGGACAGGGATATGGCTACACCTTC	CASSQVGQGYGYTF
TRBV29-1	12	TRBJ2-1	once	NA	TGCAGCGTTGGGACTTCAGTCAATGAGCAGTTCTTC	CSVGTSVNEQFF
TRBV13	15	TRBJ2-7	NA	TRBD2	TGTGCCAGCAGCACCCTAGCGGGAGATGCCTACGAGCAGTACTTC	CASSTLAGDAYEQYF